This TCR beta chain was documented in a study of blood T cell repertoires in COVID-19. Per the original data handling: Estimates of nucleated cell counts were drawn from the amplification of reference gene primers. TCRdb's table, derived via immunoSEQ multiplex PCR, lists solely in-frame clones and lacks some. That table is the source of V, J and clone size, and D and trimming were worked out from the DNA. The sample consists of 150,000 to 200,000 clones, 70% to 90% of them appearing once. This TCR was recovered from a man aged 55 to 69 with acute or convalescent COVID-19. Sequencing was done on a sample of peripheral blood.

CDR3 coding DNA: TGTGCCAGCAGTTTTGCGGGAGCGGGCGAGCAGTACTTC. This translates into CASSFAGAGEQYF. This rearrangement joins TRBV12-3 or TRBV12-4 to TRBJ2-7; 7 nucleotides align to TRBD2. The V gene end was trimmed by 3 bases and the J gene end by 6 bases; junction bases not matched to a gene: 5. The CDR3 contains 13 residues.